This T cell receptor (beta chain) appears in the sequencing data of a study of T cells after posttransplantation cyclophosphamide. Ten or more counts support this clone. Cyclophosphamide on days +3 and +4 followed busulfan-fludarabine conditioning and a marrow graft. This table comes from immunoSEQ multiplex PCR, and its TCRdb copy is limited to in-frame clones, with some not included. This sample comprises around 10,000 clones, none seen once only. Germline trimming cut 0 bases from V and 4 bases from J; bases unmatched to any gene: 17. The CDR3 covers 20 residues. Germline lookup yields CDR1 SGDLS and CDR2 YYNGEE.

This specimen consisted of PBMCs, obtained after allogeneic stem cell transplant with posttransplant cyclophosphamide. The V gene is TRBV9, the J gene TRBJ1-1; 11 nucleotides agree with TRBD1. This sequence originates from a female patient aged 40-50 years who received an allogeneic stem cell transplant from a related donor, was CMV-positive, and had no GVHD. Some T cells may trace back to the graft donor. As DNA, the CDR3 is TGTGCCAGCAGCGTAGATGTAAGGACAGGGGGCCTTGCAGGGGGCACTGAAGCTTTCTTT. Translated: CASSVDVRTGGLAGGTEAFF.